These 7 T cell receptor beta chains came from one sample sequenced in a study of tumor and adjacent non-tumor tissue in lung cancer. Three rounds of nested PCR, following a modified ARM-PCR protocol, produced the TCRbeta library. TCRdb recomputed calls from the multiplex PCR reads with MiXCR, one row per CDR3 protein. The sample records about 90,000 distinct CDR3 sequences, more than 75% being singletons. This sample's RNA came from whole unsorted tissue. Distant lung tissue was collected more than 3 cm away from the tumor edge. The sequenced material came from distant non-tumor lung tissue. The receptor set was obtained from a woman aged 50 to 60 with non-small cell lung cancer.

For this clonotype: A read error may account for a junction end that differs from germline. The chain couples TRBV29-1 to TRBJ2-7; 8 bases match TRBD1. Germline CDR1 SQVTM, CDR2 ANQGSEA. The CDR3 totals 14 residues. The CDR3 here is CSVERAGGLNEQYF. CDR3 coding DNA: TGCAGTGTTGAGAGGGCAGGGGGCCTCAACGAGCAGTACTTC.

With regard to this clonotype: A read error may produce the germline difference seen at one junction end. The chain uses TRBV11-2 and TRBJ2-3; no clear D. This CDR3 contains 13 residues. The germline V gene encodes CDR1 SGHAT and CDR2 FQNNGV. The CDR3 DNA is TGTGCCAACAGCTCAGATCGGGCAGATATGCAGTATTTT. Translation gives CANSSDRADMQYF.

The J gene is TRBJ2-3, the V gene TRBV20-1; D is unclear. V was trimmed by 3 bases and J by 1 base, leaving 8 bases between them. The CDR3 extends over 13 amino acids. Germline loops: CDR1 DFQATT, CDR2 SNEGSKA (reference sequence). CDR3 loop: CSASTGGTDTQYF. CDR3 nucleotides: TGCAGTGCTAGTACTGGTGGCACAGATACGCAGTATTTT.

Worth noting for this clonotype: The final CDR3 position lacks the conserved phenylalanine or tryptophan, pointing to a likely read error. CDR3 in DNA: TGTGCCGGGCGGACAGGGGTGAGCGAGCAGTACTTA. Encoded protein: CAGRTGVSEQYL. The chain has TRBV30 and TRBJ2-7, with 9 bases aligning to TRBD1. The CDR3 covers 12 residues. With V trimmed by 8 bases and J by 6 bases, 8 bases remained unmatched. Germline CDR1 GTSNPN, CDR2 SVGIG (reference sequence).

On this clonotype itself: The final CDR3 position lacks the conserved phenylalanine or tryptophan, pointing to a likely read error. V usage is TRBV4-2 and J usage is TRBJ2-3; D is ambiguous. V was pared by 4 bases and J by 3 bases, with 17 bases between. Germline CDR1 is LGHNA and CDR2 is YNFKEQ. The CDR3 is made up of 16 amino acids. DNA for the CDR3: TGTGCCAGCAGCCCGGCACGCGAGGAGAGAACAGATACGCAGTATTCT. Amino acids: CASSPAREERTDTQYS.

A note on this clonotype: A read error is likely, as this CDR3 ends without the conserved phenylalanine or tryptophan. This sequence joins TRBV19 and TRBJ1-1; D is uncertain. Germline lookup yields CDR1 LNHDA and CDR2 SQIVND (reference sequence). The CDR3 is 13 amino acids. In DNA, the CDR3 is TGCGCCAGTAGTCCGCCTTTGAACACTGAAGCTTTCATT. Translated, it gives CASSPPLNTEAFI.

In regard to this clonotype: The junction departs from germline at one end; a sequencing error may be responsible. V is TRBV4-2 and J is TRBJ2-3; D uncertain. Germline assignment: CDR1 LGHNA and CDR2 YNFKEQ. The CDR3 spans 12 residues. Here the CDR3 DNA reads TGTGCCAGTAGCCACCATGGTGATACGCAGTATTTT. Amino acid sequence: CASSHHGDTQYF.